The 25 T cell receptor beta chains listed next were all sequenced from one sample in a study of shared clonotypes between healthy human individuals (dated by TCRdb to the early 2020s). The library was built by means of the immunoSEQ multiplex PCR assay. This immuneACCESS table, as held by TCRdb, lists in-frame sequences with V and J called but not all clones. Of the missing ones, under half trace to an unresolved V gene in checked studies; the others have no known cause. For this sample the table gives roughly 490,000 clones, of which around 80% were detected only once. Of the sample, around 13% is held by the ten largest clones. The sample taken for sequencing was PBMCs. All receptors come from a woman aged 35 to 49 in good health. Some clones in this sample may be carry-over from other donors' samples.

This clone has a count of ten or more. J is TRBJ2-5 and V is TRBV11-1; either TRBD1 or TRBD2 may fit D (6 bases each). This CDR3 has 15 residues. V was trimmed by 1 base and J by 1 base, leaving 10 bases between them. The germline V gene encodes CDR1 SGHAT and CDR2 FQDESV (reference sequence). Here the CDR3 DNA reads TGTGCCAGCAGCTTAGGCCCGGGGGCCCAAGAGACCCAGTACTTC. Its protein is CASSLGPGAQETQYF.

The chain joins TRBV7-7 to TRBJ2-7; TRBD2 matches 8 bases. From germline, CDR1 is SSHAT and CDR2 FNYEAQ (reference sequence). The CDR3 spans 17 residues. The V segment lost 5 bases and the J segment 0 bases; nucleotides outside the gene matches: 12. In nucleotides, the CDR3 is TGTGCCAGCAGCCCCGCGCGGGGCGGGAGGATCTCCTACGAGCAGTACTTC. Protein sequence: CASSPARGGRISYEQYF.

J is TRBJ2-5 and V is TRBV30, with D possibly matching TRBD1 (6 bases). Matching the DNA end better, TRBJ2-7 makes the J call doubtful. Germline V gene sequence: CDR1 GTSNPN, CDR2 SVGIG (reference sequence). The CDR3 length is 13 residues. In nucleotides, the CDR3 is TGTGCCTGGAAGGTTCAGGGGCCCTACGAGCAGTACTTC. Translation gives CAWKVQGPYEQYF.

The count of this clone is one. CDR3 DNA: TGCAGCGTGGCCGTTTCCGATACGCAGTATTTT. It encodes CSVAVSDTQYF. The rearrangement joins TRBV29-1 to TRBJ2-3, with D hard to call. Trimming took off 6 bases at V and 6 bases at J, with 10 bases between the two ends. CDR1 is SQVTM, CDR2 ANQGSEA, per germline. The CDR3 is 11 residues long.

V and J are TRBV6-5 and TRBJ2-1; 7 nucleotides line up with TRBD1. Germline V CDR1 and CDR2: MNHEY, SVGAGI. The trim removed 5 bases at V and 1 base at J, leaving 5 bases unmatched. CDR3 length: 15 residues. CDR3 amino acids: CASSIDRDSYNEQFF. CDR3 DNA sequence: TGTGCCAGCAGTATCGACAGGGATTCCTACAATGAGCAGTTCTTC.

This sequence joins TRBV15 and TRBJ2-7, with D perhaps given as TRBD1 or TRBD2 (5 bases each). V shed 2 bases and J shed 6 bases, with 20 bases lying between them. This CDR3 has 16 residues. Germline assignment: CDR1 LNHNV and CDR2 YYDKDF (reference sequence). The CDR3 protein is CATSRKVAGTLGEQYF. For the CDR3, the DNA is TGTGCCACCAGCAGAAAAGTAGCCGGGACCCTGGGCGAGCAGTACTTC.

With regard to this clone: Other nucleotide sequences from this sample produce the same CDR3. The chain links TRBV18 to TRBJ2-3, with unresolved D. Germline V lookup: CDR1 KGHSH, CDR2 LQKENI. The CDR3 totals 13 residues. Trimming pared 2 bases from V and 1 base from J, leaving 4 bases between. This CDR3 reads CASSPAGTDTQYF. In DNA, the CDR3 is TGTGCCAGCTCACCAGCAGGCACAGATACGCAGTATTTT.

The V gene is TRBV6-4, the J gene TRBJ2-3, with 8 bases aligning to TRBD2. CDR1 is MRHNA and CDR2 is SNTAGT in the germline V gene. Trimming took 3 bases from V and 2 from J; bases not matched to a gene: 7. The CDR3 spans 16 residues. CDR3 amino acids: CASSESTGGTTDTQYF. The CDR3 nucleotides read TGTGCCAGCAGTGAATCTACGGGGGGGACCACAGATACGCAGTATTTT.

This clone was counted a few times. The V gene is TRBV10-3, the J gene TRBJ2-2; unclear D gene. This CDR3 contains 14 residues. V gave up 5 bases and J gave up 0 bases, with 7 bases separating them. Germline CDR1 is ENHRY and CDR2 is SYGVKD. This chain's CDR3 is CAISQRTNTGELFF. CDR3 bases: TGTGCCATCAGTCAGCGAACGAACACCGGGGAGCTGTTTTTT.

V gene TRBV11-2 combines with J gene TRBJ1-4; D uncertain. This CDR3 contains 14 residues. Germline CDR1 SGHAT, CDR2 FQNNGV. The V end was cut by 1 base, the J end by 4 bases, with 7 bases between. The CDR3 DNA sequence: TGTGCCAGCAGCTTAGTGAGGGATAATGAAAAACTGTTTTTT. Translated, it gives CASSLVRDNEKLFF.

A word on this clone: A read error is possible here, since a much larger clone lies one base away. This rearrangement joins TRBV2 to TRBJ2-7, with D perhaps TRBD1 (6 bases). This CDR3 has 12 residues. V lost 9 bases to trimming and J lost 0 bases, with 9 bases between them. From germline, CDR1 is SNHLY and CDR2 FYNNEI. The CDR3 DNA is TGTGCCAGTGGACAGAACTCCTACGAGCAGTACTTC. Translation: CASGQNSYEQYF.

J is TRBJ1-1 and V is TRBV4-2, with 7 positions matching TRBD1. The CDR3 spans 16 residues. The germline V gene has CDR1 LGHNA and CDR2 YNFKEQ. V lost 0 bases and J lost 4; bases outside the gene matches: 8. This CDR3 reads CASSQEHQGVGTEAFF. CDR3 nucleotide sequence: TGTGCCAGCAGCCAAGAACACCAGGGGGTAGGCACTGAAGCTTTCTTT.

This sequence joins TRBV7-2 and TRBJ2-3, with 11 bases fitting TRBD2. The germline V gene encodes CDR1 SGHTA and CDR2 FQGNSA. J lost 4 bases, V lost 4 bases, and 4 bases had no gene match. The length of the CDR3 is 15 residues. The DNA for the CDR3 is TGTGCCAGCAGCTATCGGACTAGCGGGTCAGATACGCAGTATTTT. This translates into CASSYRTSGSDTQYF.

The rearrangement joins TRBV9 to TRBJ2-2; D is unresolved. V was pared by 1 base and J by 0 bases, with 10 bases between. Germline V gene lookup returns CDR1 SGDLS and CDR2 YYNGEE. The CDR3 has 16 amino acids. The CDR3 region has the DNA TGTGCCAGCAGCGTATTGGGGTCCCCGAACACCGGGGAGCTGTTTTTT. Translating gives CASSVLGSPNTGELFF. The full variable domain, with the rest looked up from reference TRBV9 and TRBJ2-2, is DSGVTQTPKHLITATGQRVTLRCSPRSGDLSVYWYQQSLDQGLQFLIQYYNGEERAKGNILERFSAQQFPDLHSELNLSSLELGDSALYFCASSVLGSPNTGELFFGEGSRLTVL.

In DNA, the CDR3 is TGTGCCAGCAGCCCCCCCACAGCGGAGCGGGAGAGGTACTTC. Translating it yields CASSPPTAERERYF. The chain carries TRBV7-9 and TRBJ2-7; 8 bases fit TRBD2. Germline lookup yields CDR1 SEHNR and CDR2 FQNEAQ (reference sequence). There are 14 residues in the CDR3. Trimming at V came to 5 bases and at J to 12 bases, leaving 15 bases not matched to a gene.

The genes are TRBV18 and TRBJ2-2; 12 bases agree with TRBD2. CDR1 is KGHSH, CDR2 LQKENI, per germline. The CDR3 spans 16 residues. Trimming took 8 bases from V and 2 from J; bases not matched to a gene: 6. CDR3 bases: TGTGCCAGCCCCGGACTAGCGGGACCCAACACCGGGGAGCTGTTTTTT. Translating it yields CASPGLAGPNTGELFF.

The chain uses TRBV5-1 and TRBJ2-2, with D maybe TRBD2 (6 bases). V was clipped by 0 bases and J by 4 bases, with 7 bases between them. The CDR3 is 14 amino acids. Germline V gene lookup returns CDR1 SGHRS and CDR2 YFSETQ. This CDR3 reads CASSLGDSTGELFF. For the CDR3, the DNA is TGCGCCAGCAGCTTGGGGGACTCCACCGGGGAGCTGTTTTTT.

The chain is built from TRBV10-1 and TRBJ1-2; D not certain. This CDR3 contains 13 residues. Per the germline V gene, CDR1 is WNHNN and CDR2 is SYGVQD (reference sequence). Trimming took off 3 bases at V and 3 bases at J, with 8 bases between the two ends. In nucleotides, the CDR3 is TGCGCCAGCAGTGAAAGGCCCGACTATGGCTACACCTTC. This codes for CASSERPDYGYTF.

The chain combines TRBV7-9 with TRBJ1-1; D possibly corresponds to TRBD1 (6 bases). Trimming removed 1 base at V and 1 base at J, with 7 bases between. The CDR3 runs to 14 residues. The germline V gene encodes CDR1 SEHNR and CDR2 FQNEAQ (reference sequence). The CDR3 nucleotides are TGTGCCAGCAGCTTAGAACAGGGGAACACTGAAGCTTTCTTT. It encodes CASSLEQGNTEAFF.

The V gene is TRBV30, the J gene TRBJ1-3; 9 bases match TRBD1. The CDR3 has 14 amino acids. CDR1 is GTSNPN, CDR2 SVGIG, per germline (reference sequence). The chain's CDR3 is CAGKTGGFGNTIYF. As DNA, the CDR3 is TGTGCTGGGAAGACAGGGGGTTTTGGAAACACCATATATTTT.

The CDR3 DNA reads as TGTGCCAGCAGCCCCAATGGGCCATCTGACAATGAGCAGTTCTTC. Translating gives CASSPNGPSDNEQFF. The chain joins TRBV4-2 to TRBJ2-1; D not certain. The CDR3 contains 15 residues. V dropped 4 bases and J dropped 5 bases, with 15 bases sitting between them. Germline CDR1 LGHNA, CDR2 YNFKEQ.

The chain recombines TRBV9 with TRBJ1-2, with D possibly being TRBD1 (5 bases). This CDR3 contains 13 residues. The V and J ends lost 4 bases and 6 bases respectively, with 13 bases between them. Germline V gene sequence: CDR1 SGDLS, CDR2 YYNGEE. The CDR3 here is CASSRDGNNGYTF. CDR3 nucleotides: TGTGCCAGCAGCCGGGACGGCAACAATGGCTACACCTTC.

CDR3 nucleotides: TGTGCCAGCAGCTTAGCTCCCGGACAGGGGAGCCACGAGCAGTACTTC. Amino acid sequence: CASSLAPGQGSHEQYF. The chain links TRBV7-9 to TRBJ2-7; 9 nucleotides align to TRBD1. Germline V lookup: CDR1 SEHNR, CDR2 FQNEAQ (reference sequence). V lost 0 bases and J lost 5; bases outside the gene matches: 8. The CDR3 length is 16 residues.

This chain joins TRBV28 and TRBJ2-7, with 7 bases aligning to TRBD1. Looked up from germline, CDR1 is MDHEN and CDR2 is SYDVKM. The CDR3 sequence is 15 residues long. V shed 2 bases and J 3 bases; nucleotides not matched to a gene: 7. As DNA, the CDR3 is TGTGCCAGCAGTTTAGGCAGGGGGTTTGTCTACGAGCAGTACTTC. Encoded protein: CASSLGRGFVYEQYF.

This clone was detected only a few times. J is TRBJ2-3 and V is TRBV4-2, with TRBD2 matching over 7 bases. The V segment lost 2 bases and the J segment 0 bases; nucleotides outside the gene matches: 5. Germline V lookup: CDR1 LGHNA, CDR2 YNFKEQ. This CDR3 comprises 16 residues. The CDR3 protein is CASSQFGLESTDTQYF. In DNA form, the CDR3 reads TGTGCCAGCAGCCAATTCGGACTAGAGAGCACAGATACGCAGTATTTT.